The present entry profiles one T cell receptor (beta chain) with its context. The antigen is not known. Trimming removed 1 base from V and 4 bases from J, with 17 bases in between. Germline loops: CDR1 LNHDA, CDR2 SQIVND (reference sequence). The CDR3 is 16 amino acids. This sample is part of a study of TIL therapy for anti-PD-1-resistant metastatic lung cancer. The overall study: Tumors had a median PD-L1 proportion score of more than 5%. General study findings and limits: TIL cultures after expansion showed higher clonality and lower diversity than baseline tumor (median 6% vs 31%).

Time point of the sample: pre-treatment sample, taken before nivolumab and TIL therapy. The tumor samples were excised metastases, mostly pleural nodules or supraclavicular lymph nodes. The libraries were made with immunoSEQ v3. Each library reached roughly 1.9 million read pairs, or 5-6 million at deep level. Only in-frame clones appear in the TCRdb table, and some are missing; sequencing was by immunoSEQ multiplex PCR. The repertoire consists of roughly 13,000 clones, with around 66% occurring once and the leading ten covering roughly 10%. The source was tumor tissue, collected at baseline. This sequence originates from a woman aged 30 to 85 with non-small cell lung cancer. The chain employs TRBV19 and TRBJ2-7; D possibly corresponds to TRBD1 (5 bases). In DNA form, the CDR3 reads TGTGCCAGTAGTATAGGCGCCATTGGAAGGGGTTACGAGCAGTACTTC. Encoded protein: CASSIGAIGRGYEQYF.